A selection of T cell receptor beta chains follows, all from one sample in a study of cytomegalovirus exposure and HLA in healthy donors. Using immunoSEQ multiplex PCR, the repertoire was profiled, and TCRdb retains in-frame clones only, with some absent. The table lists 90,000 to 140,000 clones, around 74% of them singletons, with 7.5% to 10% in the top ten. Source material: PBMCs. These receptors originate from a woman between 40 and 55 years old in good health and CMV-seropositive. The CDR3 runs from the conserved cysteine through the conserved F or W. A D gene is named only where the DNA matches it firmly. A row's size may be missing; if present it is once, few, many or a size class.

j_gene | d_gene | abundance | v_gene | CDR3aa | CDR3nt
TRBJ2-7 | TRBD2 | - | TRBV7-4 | CASPFLAQLAGGFKVRYEQYF | TGTGCCAGCCCCTTTTTAGCCCAACTAGCGGGAGGGTTTAAGGTACGCTACGAGCAGTACTTC
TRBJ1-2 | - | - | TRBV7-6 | CASSLGTPIPYTF | TGTGCCAGCAGCTTGGGGACACCAATACCCTACACCTTC
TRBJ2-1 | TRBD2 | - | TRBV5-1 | CASSLGLAGAEYNEQFF | TGCGCCAGCAGCTTGGGACTAGCGGGAGCTGAATACAATGAGCAGTTCTTC
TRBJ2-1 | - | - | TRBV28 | CASSELRIGYNEQFF | TGTGCCAGCAGCGAACTCCGAATCGGCTACAATGAGCAGTTCTTC
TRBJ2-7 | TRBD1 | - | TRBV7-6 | CASSLDGDRGLLDEQYF | TGTGCCAGCAGCTTAGATGGTGACAGGGGCCTCCTGGACGAGCAGTACTTC
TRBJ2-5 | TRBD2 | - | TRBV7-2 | CASSFLWLAGGLQETQYF | TGTGCCAGCAGCTTTTTATGGCTAGCGGGGGGGCTCCAAGAGACCCAGTACTTC
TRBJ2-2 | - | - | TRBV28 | CASSRGANTGELFF | TGTGCCAGCAGCCGGGGAGCGAACACCGGGGAGCTGTTTTTT
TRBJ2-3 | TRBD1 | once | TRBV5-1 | CASSSGQGATDTQYF | TGCGCCAGCAGCTCAGGACAGGGGGCCACAGATACGCAGTATTTT
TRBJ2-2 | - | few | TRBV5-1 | CASSLVAGGSGELFF | TGCGCCAGCAGCTTGGTGGCTGGGGGCAGCGGGGAGCTGTTTTTT
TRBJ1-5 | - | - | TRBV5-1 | CASSLWPLSSNQPQHF | TGCGCCAGCAGCTTGTGGCCATTAAGTAGCAATCAGCCCCAGCATTTT
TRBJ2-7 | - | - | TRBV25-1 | CATPLSYEQYF | TGTGCCACCCCGCTATCCTACGAGCAGTACTTC
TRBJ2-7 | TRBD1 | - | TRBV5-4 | CASSPGTGVDEQYF | TGTGCCAGCAGCCCCGGGACAGGGGTGGACGAGCAGTACTTC
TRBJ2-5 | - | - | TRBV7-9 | CASSLVSQQETQYF | TGTGCCAGCAGCTTAGTTTCACAGCAAGAGACCCAGTACTTC
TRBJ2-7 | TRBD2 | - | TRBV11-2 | CASSKRPLASGRHRYEQYF | TGTGCCAGCAGCAAAAGACCCCTGGCTAGCGGGAGGCACCGATACGAGCAGTACTTC
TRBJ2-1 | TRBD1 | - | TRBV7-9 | CASSSDRVSYNEQFF | TGTGCCAGCAGCTCTGACAGGGTTTCCTACAATGAGCAGTTCTTC
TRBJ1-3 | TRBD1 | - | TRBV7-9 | CSSSAQGGGNTIYF | TGTTCCAGCAGCGCCCAAGGGGGCGGAAACACCATATATTTT
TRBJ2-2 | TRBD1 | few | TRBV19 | CASIRTGATGELFF | TGTGCCAGTATCAGGACAGGGGCCACCGGGGAGCTGTTTTTT
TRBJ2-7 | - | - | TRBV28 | CASRSTGLSYEQYF | TGTGCCAGCAGATCAACCGGACTATCCTACGAGCAGTACTTC
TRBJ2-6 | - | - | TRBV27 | CASWPSGANVLTF | TGTGCCAGCTGGCCGTCTGGGGCCAACGTCCTGACTTTC
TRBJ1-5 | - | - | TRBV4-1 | CASSQYGLNQPQHF | TGCGCCAGCAGCCAATATGGCCTTAATCAGCCCCAGCATTTT
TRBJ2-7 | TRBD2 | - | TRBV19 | CASSINLAGIYEQYF | TGTGCCAGTAGTATCAATCTAGCGGGGATCTACGAGCAGTACTTC
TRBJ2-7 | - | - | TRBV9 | CASSVGGRGTYEQYF | TGTGCCAGCAGCGTAGGCGGCAGGGGAACCTACGAGCAGTACTTC
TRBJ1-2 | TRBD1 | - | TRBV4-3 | CASSQKAGTAAYGYTF | TGCGCCAGCAGCCAGAAAGCCGGGACAGCGGCCTATGGCTACACCTTC
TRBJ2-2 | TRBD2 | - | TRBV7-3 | CASSPGAGLTSPTGELFF | TGTGCCAGCAGCCCCGGGGCCGGCCTGACTAGCCCCACCGGGGAGCTGTTTTTT
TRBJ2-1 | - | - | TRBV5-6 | CASSLEGDKGPYNEQFF | TGTGCCAGCAGCTTGGAAGGGGATAAGGGGCCTTACAATGAGCAGTTCTTC
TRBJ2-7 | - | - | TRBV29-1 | CSVVSPLSYEQYF | TGCAGCGTCGTCAGTCCCCTCTCCTACGAGCAGTACTTC
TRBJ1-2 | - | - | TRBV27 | CASSLSSGVYGYTF | TGTGCCAGCAGTTTATCGTCCGGAGTCTATGGCTACACCTTC
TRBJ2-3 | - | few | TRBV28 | CASSLLGVTDTQYF | TGTGCCAGCAGTTTACTAGGTGTGACAGATACGCAGTATTTT
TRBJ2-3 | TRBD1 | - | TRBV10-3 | CAITNYRGPGADTQYF | TGTGCCATCACCAACTACAGGGGGCCCGGGGCAGATACGCAGTATTTT
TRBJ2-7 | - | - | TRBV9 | CASSVKGDSYEQYF | TGTGCCAGCAGCGTCAAAGGGGACTCCTACGAGCAGTACTTC
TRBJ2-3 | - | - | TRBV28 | CASSLWGDKRQYF | TGTGCCAGCAGTTTATGGGGGGACAAAAGGCAGTATTTT
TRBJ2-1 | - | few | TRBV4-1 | CASSPATGYNEQFF | TGCGCCAGCAGCCCCGCTACCGGTTACAATGAGCAGTTCTTC
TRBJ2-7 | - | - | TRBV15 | CATSRDSTYEQYF | TGTGCCACCAGCAGGGACAGTACCTACGAGCAGTACTTC
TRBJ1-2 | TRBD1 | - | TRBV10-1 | CASSRGTGGSYGYTF | TGCGCCAGCAGTCGCGGGACAGGGGGTTCCTATGGCTACACCTTC
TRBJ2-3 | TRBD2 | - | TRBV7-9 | CASSSPGTIYTDTQYF | TGTGCCAGCAGCTCTCCGGGGACTATCTACACAGATACGCAGTATTTT
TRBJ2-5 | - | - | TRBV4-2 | CASSSTTRVQETQYF | TGTGCCAGCAGCTCAACAACCAGGGTGCAAGAGACCCAGTACTTC
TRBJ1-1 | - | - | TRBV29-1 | CSVLRGGVRAEAFF | TGCAGCGTTTTGAGAGGGGGGGTTAGGGCTGAAGCTTTCTTT
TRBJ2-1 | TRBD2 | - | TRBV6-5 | CATGNSGDSYNEQFF | TGTGCCACGGGGAATAGCGGGGACTCCTACAATGAGCAGTTCTTC
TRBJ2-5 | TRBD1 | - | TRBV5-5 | CASSSGTGAETQYF | TGTGCCAGCAGCTCCGGGACAGGGGCGGAGACCCAGTACTTC
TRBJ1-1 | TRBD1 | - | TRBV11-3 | CASSGRGTAEAFF | TGTGCCAGCAGCGGCCGGGGGACAGCTGAAGCTTTCTTT
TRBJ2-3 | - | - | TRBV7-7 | CASSWTDSTDTQYF | TGTGCTAGCAGCTGGACAGATTCCACAGATACGCAGTATTTT
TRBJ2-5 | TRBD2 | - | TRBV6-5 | CASSLLAVRSTQYF | TGTGCCAGCAGTCTACTAGCGGTTCGTAGTACCCAGTACTTC
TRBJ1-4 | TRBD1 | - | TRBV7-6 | CASSLGDRGREKLFF | TGTGCCAGCAGCTTAGGGGACAGGGGAAGGGAAAAACTGTTTTTT
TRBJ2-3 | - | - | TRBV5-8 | CASSLEAGTDTQYF | TGTGCCAGCAGCTTGGAAGCGGGCACAGATACGCAGTATTTT
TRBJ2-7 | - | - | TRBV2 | CASSGRRGPTYEQYF | TGTGCCAGCAGCGGGCGGCGGGGCCCCACCTACGAGCAGTACTTC
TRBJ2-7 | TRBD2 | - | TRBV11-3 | CASSLRLAGGNEQYF | TGTGCCAGCAGCTTACGTCTAGCGGGAGGTAACGAGCAGTACTTC